This T cell receptor (beta chain) was documented in a study of cytomegalovirus exposure and HLA in healthy donors. Study conclusions and caveats: A later analysis showed TCR association rates differing by HLA locus, peaking at DRB1 and lowest at HLA-C. Earlier findings revealed that most TCR beta V segments proved productive either about 90% or about 30% of the time. The majority of CMV-associated TCR beta chains were reported as apparently HLA-restricted in a later analysis. Some public TCRs appeared in many individuals, while most sequences were rare.

The sample holds a few counts of this clone. Its specificity is not known. Primers included in the PCR were 60 Vbeta and 13 Jbeta primers. Repertoires were generated with immunoSEQ multiplex PCR, while TCRdb's copy carries only in-frame clones and drops some. The sample holds roughly 220,000 clones, around 83% seen once. The V gene's germline CDR1 is SNHLY and CDR2 FYNNEI. Losses at the gene ends were 2 bases for V and 6 bases for J; bases not matched to a gene: 1. This CDR3 comprises 13 residues. The sequenced sample consisted of PBMCs. This chain connects TRBV2 to TRBJ2-7; the match to TRBD2 covers 10 bases. The receptor's source is a woman aged 40 to 55 in good health and CMV-seronegative. CDR3 loop: CASSERLAGEQYF. The CDR3 nucleotides are TGTGCCAGCAGTGAAAGACTAGCGGGCGAGCAGTACTTC.